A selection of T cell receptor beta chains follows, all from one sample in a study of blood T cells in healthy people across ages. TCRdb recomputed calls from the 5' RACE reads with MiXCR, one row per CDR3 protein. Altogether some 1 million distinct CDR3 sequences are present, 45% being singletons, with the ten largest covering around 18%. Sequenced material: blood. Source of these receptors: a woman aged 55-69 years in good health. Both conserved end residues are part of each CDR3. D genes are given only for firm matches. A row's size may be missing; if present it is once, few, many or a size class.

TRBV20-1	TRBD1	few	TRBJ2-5	TGCAGTGCTAGGGGACAGGGGGCGCGGAATGCCCAAGAGACCCAGTACTTC	CSARGQGARNAQETQYF
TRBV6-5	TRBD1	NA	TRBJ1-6	TGTACCAGCAGTTACTCGACAGGGAAACAAACAAGGAAACCCCTCCACTTT	CTSSYSTGKQTRKPLHF
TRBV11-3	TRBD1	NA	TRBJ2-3	TGTGCCAGCAGCTTAAGACAGGGGGTTGAAGATACGCAGTATTTT	CASSLRQGVEDTQYF
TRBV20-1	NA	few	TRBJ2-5	TGCAGTGCACCCACTGATAGAAGGGAGACCCAGTACTTC	CSAPTDRRETQYF
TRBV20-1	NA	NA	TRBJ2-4	TGCAGTGCTAGAGGCCCTATAGCCAAAAACATTCAGTACTTC	CSARGPIAKNIQYF
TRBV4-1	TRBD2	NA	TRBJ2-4	TGCGCCAGCAGCCAGAATCGCGGATCCTCGGGACTAGCGGGACCTGGGGGAAACATTCAGTACTTC	CASSQNRGSSGLAGPGGNIQYF
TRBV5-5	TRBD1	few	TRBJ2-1	TGTGCCAGCAGCACGGACAGGGATATCTACAATGAGCAGTTCTTC	CASSTDRDIYNEQFF
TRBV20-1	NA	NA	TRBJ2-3	TGCAGTGCTAGAAGATCCTCCTCCACAGATACGCAGTATTTT	CSARRSSSTDTQYF
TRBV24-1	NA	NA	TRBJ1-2	TGTGCCACCAGTGATCCCGCGGGGTCGGGCGACTATGGCTACACCTTC	CATSDPAGSGDYGYTF
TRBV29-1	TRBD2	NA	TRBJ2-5	TGCAGCGTTGGGACTAGCGGTTCCTACAATGAGCAGTACTTC	CSVGTSGSYNEQYF
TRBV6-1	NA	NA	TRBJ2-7	TGTGCCAGCAGTGAATTGGCTCGCTACGAGCAGTACTTC	CASSELARYEQYF